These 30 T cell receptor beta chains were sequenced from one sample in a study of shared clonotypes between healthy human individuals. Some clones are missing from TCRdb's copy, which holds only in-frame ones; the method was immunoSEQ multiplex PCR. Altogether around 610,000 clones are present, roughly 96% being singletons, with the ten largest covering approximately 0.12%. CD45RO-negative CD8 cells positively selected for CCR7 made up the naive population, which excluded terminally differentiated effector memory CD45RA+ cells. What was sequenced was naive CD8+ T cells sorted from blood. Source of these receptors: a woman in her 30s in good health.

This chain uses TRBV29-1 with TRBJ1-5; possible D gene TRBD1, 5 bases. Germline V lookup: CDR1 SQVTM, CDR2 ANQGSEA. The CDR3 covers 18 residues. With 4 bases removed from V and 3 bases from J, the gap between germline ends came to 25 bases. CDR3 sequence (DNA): TGCAGCGTTGCCGCGGGACGGGGCCAGGCGGTGGACAATCAGCCCCAGCATTTT. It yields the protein CSVAAGRGQAVDNQPQHF.

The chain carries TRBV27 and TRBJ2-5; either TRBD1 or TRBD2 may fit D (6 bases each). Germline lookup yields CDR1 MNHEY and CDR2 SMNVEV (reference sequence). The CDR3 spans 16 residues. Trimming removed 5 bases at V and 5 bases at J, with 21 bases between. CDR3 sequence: CASSTLGQTGRETQYF. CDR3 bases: TGTGCCAGCAGTACACTAGGACAGACGGGGAGGGAGACCCAGTACTTC.

CDR3 amino acids: CASSRGPNYEQYF. The CDR3 region has the DNA TGTGCCAGCAGCAGAGGACCAAACTACGAGCAGTACTTC. The chain combines TRBV6-6 with TRBJ2-7; no firm D call. Germline CDR1 is MNHNY and CDR2 is SVGAGI (reference sequence). The CDR3 is 13 amino acids. Trimming took off 6 bases at V and 3 bases at J, with 12 bases between the two ends.

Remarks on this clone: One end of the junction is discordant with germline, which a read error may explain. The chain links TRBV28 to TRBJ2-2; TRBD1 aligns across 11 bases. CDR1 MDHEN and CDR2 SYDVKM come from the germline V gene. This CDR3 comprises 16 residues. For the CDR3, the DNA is TGTGCCAGCAGTGTATGGGGACAGGGGGTCACCGGGGAGCTGTTTTTT. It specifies CASSVWGQGVTGELFF.

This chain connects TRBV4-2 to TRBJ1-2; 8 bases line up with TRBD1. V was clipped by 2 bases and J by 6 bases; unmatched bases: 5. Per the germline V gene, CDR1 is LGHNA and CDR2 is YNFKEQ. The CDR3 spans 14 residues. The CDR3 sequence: CASSQRQGHNGYTF. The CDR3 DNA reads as TGTGCCAGCAGCCAAAGACAGGGGCATAATGGCTACACCTTC.

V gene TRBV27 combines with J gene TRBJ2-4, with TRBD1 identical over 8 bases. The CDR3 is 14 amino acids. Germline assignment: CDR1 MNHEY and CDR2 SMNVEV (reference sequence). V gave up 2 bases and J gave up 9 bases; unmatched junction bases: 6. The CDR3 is CASSLGQGIGIQYF. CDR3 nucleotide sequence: TGTGCCAGCAGTTTAGGACAGGGCATTGGCATTCAGTACTTC.

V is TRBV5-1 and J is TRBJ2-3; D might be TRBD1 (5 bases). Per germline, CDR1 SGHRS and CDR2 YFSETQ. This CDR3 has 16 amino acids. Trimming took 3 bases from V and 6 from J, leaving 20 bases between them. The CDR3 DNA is TGCGCCAGCAGCTATCCCGACAGCACGAAGTGGGATACGCAGTATTTT. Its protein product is CASSYPDSTKWDTQYF.

The CDR3 nucleotides read TGTGCCAGCAGTACCGGGGACGGACCCTCCTACGAGCAGTACTTC. Protein product: CASSTGDGPSYEQYF. The V gene is TRBV6-5, the J gene TRBJ2-7; D tentatively fits TRBD1 or TRBD2 (5 bases each). Deletions cut 5 bases from V and 0 bases from J, with 14 bases between. The CDR3 totals 15 residues. In germline, CDR1 is MNHEY, CDR2 SVGAGI.

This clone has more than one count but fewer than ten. The CDR3 loop reads CASSLPRRTGHYEQYF. The CDR3 DNA is TGTGCCAGCAGCTTGCCCAGGCGGACAGGGCACTACGAGCAGTACTTC. V gene TRBV5-8 combines with J gene TRBJ2-7, with 8 bases matching TRBD1. This CDR3 is built from 16 residues. V dropped 1 base and J dropped 3; count of bases not matched to a gene: 9. Germline CDR1 SGHTS, CDR2 YDEGEE.

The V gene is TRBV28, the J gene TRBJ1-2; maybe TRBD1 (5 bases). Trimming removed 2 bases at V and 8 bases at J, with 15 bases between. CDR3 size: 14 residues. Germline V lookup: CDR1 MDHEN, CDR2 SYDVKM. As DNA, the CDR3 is TGTGCCAGCAGTTTAATCTCAGGGAATCGGGGCTACACCTTC. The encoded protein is CASSLISGNRGYTF.

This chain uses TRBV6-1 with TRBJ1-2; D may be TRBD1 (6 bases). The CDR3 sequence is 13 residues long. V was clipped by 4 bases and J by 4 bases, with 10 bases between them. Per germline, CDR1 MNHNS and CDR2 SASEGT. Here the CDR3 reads CASSVDRFYGYTF. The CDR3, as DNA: TGTGCCAGCAGTGTGGACAGATTCTATGGCTACACCTTC.

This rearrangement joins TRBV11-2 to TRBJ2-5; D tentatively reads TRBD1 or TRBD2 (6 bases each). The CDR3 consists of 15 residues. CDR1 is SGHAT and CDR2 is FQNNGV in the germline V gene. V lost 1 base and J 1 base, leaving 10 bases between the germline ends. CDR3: CASSLGGGLQETQYF. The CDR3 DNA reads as TGTGCCAGCAGCTTAGGTGGGGGGCTCCAAGAGACCCAGTACTTC.

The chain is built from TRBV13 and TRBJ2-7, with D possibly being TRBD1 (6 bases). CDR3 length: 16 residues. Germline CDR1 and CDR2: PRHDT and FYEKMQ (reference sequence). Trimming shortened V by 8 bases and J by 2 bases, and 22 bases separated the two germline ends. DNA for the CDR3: TGTGCCAGCGGGTTGACGGGCACAGGGCGAACCTACGAGCAGTACTTC. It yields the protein CASGLTGTGRTYEQYF.

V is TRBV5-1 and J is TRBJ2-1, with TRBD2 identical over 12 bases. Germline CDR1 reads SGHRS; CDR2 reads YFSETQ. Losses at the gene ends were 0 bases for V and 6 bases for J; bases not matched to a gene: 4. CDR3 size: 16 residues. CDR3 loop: CASSLELAGGGNEQFF. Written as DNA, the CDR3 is TGCGCCAGCAGCTTGGAACTAGCGGGAGGCGGCAATGAGCAGTTCTTC.

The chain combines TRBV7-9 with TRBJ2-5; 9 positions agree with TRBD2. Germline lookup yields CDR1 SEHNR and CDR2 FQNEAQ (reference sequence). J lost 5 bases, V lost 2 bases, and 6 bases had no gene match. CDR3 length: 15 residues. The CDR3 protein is CASSLITSGLETQYF. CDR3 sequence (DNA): TGTGCCAGCAGCTTAATTACTAGCGGGCTCGAGACCCAGTACTTC.

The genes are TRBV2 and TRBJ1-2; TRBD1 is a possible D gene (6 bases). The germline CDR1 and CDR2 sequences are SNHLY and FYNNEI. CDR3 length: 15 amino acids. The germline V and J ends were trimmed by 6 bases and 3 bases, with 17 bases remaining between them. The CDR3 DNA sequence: TGTGCCAGCAGCGACGCTGCAGGGGTTGACTATGGCTACACCTTC. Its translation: CASSDAAGVDYGYTF.

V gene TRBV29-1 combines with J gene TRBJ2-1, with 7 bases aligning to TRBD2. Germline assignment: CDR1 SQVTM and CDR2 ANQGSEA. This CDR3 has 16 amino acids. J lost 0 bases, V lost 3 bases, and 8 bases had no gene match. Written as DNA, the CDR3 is TGCAGCGTTGATTATTCCGGGACTAACTCCTACAATGAGCAGTTCTTC. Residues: CSVDYSGTNSYNEQFF.

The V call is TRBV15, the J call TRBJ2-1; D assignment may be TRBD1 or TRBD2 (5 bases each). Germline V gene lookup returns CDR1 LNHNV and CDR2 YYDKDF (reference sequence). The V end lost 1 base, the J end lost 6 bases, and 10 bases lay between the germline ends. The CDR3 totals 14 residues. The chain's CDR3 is CATSRVGGVNEQFF. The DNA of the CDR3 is TGTGCCACCAGCAGAGTTGGGGGAGTCAATGAGCAGTTCTTC.

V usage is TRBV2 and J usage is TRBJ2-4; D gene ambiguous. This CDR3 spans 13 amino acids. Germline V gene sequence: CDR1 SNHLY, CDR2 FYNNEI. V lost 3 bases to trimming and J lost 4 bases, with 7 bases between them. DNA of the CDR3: TGTGCCAGCAGTGAGGCCTGGAAAAACATTCAGTACTTC. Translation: CASSEAWKNIQYF.

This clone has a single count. The CDR3 protein is CASTPGLAGGRYNEQFF. DNA of the CDR3: TGTGCCAGCACACCGGGACTAGCGGGAGGACGCTACAATGAGCAGTTCTTC. J is TRBJ2-1 and V is TRBV27; TRBD2 matches at 15 bases. Germline loops: CDR1 MNHEY, CDR2 SMNVEV (reference sequence). V lost 7 bases and J lost 3; bases outside the gene matches: 7. CDR3 size: 17 residues.

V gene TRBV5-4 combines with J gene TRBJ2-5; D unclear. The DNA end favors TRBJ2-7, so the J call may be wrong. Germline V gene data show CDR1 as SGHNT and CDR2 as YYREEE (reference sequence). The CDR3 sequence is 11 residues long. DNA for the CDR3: TGTGCCAGCAGTTCAGTCAGCGAGCAGTACTTC. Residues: CASSSVSEQYF.

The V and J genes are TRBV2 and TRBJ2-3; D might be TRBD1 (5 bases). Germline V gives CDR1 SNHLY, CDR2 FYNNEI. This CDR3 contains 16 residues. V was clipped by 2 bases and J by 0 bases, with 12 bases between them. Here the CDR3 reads CASSELVGQSTDTQYF. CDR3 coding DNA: TGTGCCAGCAGTGAACTCGTGGGGCAAAGCACAGATACGCAGTATTTT.

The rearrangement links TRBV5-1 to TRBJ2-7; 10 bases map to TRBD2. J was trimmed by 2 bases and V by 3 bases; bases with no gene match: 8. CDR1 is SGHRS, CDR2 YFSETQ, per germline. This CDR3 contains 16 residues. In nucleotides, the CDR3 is TGCGCCAGCAGCTCCTTAGCGGGAGGTATTCCCTACGAGCAGTACTTC. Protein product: CASSSLAGGIPYEQYF.

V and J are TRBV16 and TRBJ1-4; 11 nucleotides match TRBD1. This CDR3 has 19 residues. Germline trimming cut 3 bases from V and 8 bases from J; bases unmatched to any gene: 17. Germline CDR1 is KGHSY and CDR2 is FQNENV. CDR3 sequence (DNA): TGTGCCAGCAGCCAGTTACCGGGACAGGGGGAAGAGGCGGACGAAAAACTGTTTTTT. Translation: CASSQLPGQGEEADEKLFF. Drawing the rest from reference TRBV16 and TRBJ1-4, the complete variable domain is GEEVAQTPKHLVRGEGQKAKLYCAPIKGHSYVFWYQQVLKNEFKFLISFQNENVFDETGMPKERFSAKCLPNSPCSLEIQATKLEDSAVYFCASSQLPGQGEEADEKLFFGSGTQLSVL.

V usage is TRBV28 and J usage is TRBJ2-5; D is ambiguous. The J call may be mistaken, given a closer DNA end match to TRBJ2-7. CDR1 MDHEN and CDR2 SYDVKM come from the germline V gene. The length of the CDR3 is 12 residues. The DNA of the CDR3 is TGTGCCAGCAGTTTCGGGTCCTACGAGCAGTACTTC. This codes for CASSFGSYEQYF.

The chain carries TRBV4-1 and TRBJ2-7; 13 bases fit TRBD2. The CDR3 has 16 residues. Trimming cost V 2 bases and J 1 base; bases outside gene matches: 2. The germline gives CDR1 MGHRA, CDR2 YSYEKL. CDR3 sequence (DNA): TGCGCCAGCAGCCAAAGACTAGCGGGAGGATCCTACGAGCAGTACTTC. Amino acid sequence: CASSQRLAGGSYEQYF.

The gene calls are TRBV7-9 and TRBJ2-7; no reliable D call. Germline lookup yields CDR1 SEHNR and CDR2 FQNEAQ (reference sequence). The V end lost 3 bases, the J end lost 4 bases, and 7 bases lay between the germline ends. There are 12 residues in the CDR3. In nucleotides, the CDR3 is TGTGCCAGCAGCTTCTCTGTATACGAGCAGTACTTC. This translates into CASSFSVYEQYF.

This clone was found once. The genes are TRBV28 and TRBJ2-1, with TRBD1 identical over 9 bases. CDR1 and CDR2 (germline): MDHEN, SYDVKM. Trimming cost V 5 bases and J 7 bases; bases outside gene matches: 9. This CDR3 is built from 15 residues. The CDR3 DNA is TGTGCCAGCAGTCCGAGGGACAGGGCGGGAAATGAGCAGTTCTTC. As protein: CASSPRDRAGNEQFF.

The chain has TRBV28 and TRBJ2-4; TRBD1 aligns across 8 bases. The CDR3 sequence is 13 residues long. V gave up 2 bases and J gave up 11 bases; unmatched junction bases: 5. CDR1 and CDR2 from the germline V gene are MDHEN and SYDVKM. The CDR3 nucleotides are TGTGCCAGCAGTTTACTGCAGGGGGCTGTTCAGTACTTC. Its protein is CASSLLQGAVQYF.

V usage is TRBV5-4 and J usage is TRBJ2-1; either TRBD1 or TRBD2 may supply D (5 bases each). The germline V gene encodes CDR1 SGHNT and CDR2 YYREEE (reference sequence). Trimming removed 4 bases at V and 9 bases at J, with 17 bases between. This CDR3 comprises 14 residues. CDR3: CASSPQPEGSEQFF. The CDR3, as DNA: TGTGCCAGCAGCCCCCAGCCTGAGGGGAGTGAGCAGTTCTTC.